The sequence of this TCR beta chain was determined in a study of identifying expanded T cells in peripheral blood. Using immunoSEQ multiplex PCR, the repertoire was profiled, and TCRdb retains in-frame clones only, with some absent. Seen here are about 100,000 clones, about 83% observed once, and the top ten hold about a sixth. CDR1 is SNHLY, CDR2 FYNNEI, per germline. CDR3 length: 15 amino acids. This clonotype was obtained from a person between 18 and 75 years old in good health. The chain combines TRBV2 with TRBJ2-2; TRBD2 matches 7 bases. The sample comprised blood. The CDR3 protein is CSSGEGNANTGELFF. Written as DNA, the CDR3 is TGTTCTTCCGGGGAGGGAAATGCAAACACCGGGGAGCTGTTTTTT.